These 32 T cell receptor beta chains were all obtained from the same sample, sequenced in a study of CD4+ T cells in melanoma. Sequenced by immunoSEQ multiplex PCR; TCRdb stores in-frame clones only, minus some. The sample contains some 13,000 clones, approximately 70% of which appear only once. The sequenced sample consisted of cells from a culture (not recorded whether cultured in vitro). Source of these receptors: a human donor with melanoma.

The table lists this clone with a few counts. The chain has TRBV7-9 and TRBJ1-1; D remains unclear. Trimming cost V 1 base and J 1 base, with 10 bases left between them. The germline gives CDR1 SEHNR, CDR2 FQNEAQ (reference sequence). The length of the CDR3 is 15 residues. The DNA for the CDR3 is TGTGCCAGCAGCTTAGGACTAGGGAGGAACACTGAAGCTTTCTTT. Translating gives CASSLGLGRNTEAFF.

The chain couples TRBV5-7 to TRBJ2-7, with D possibly TRBD1 on 6 matching bases. TRBV5-7 is an ORF for which the function is uncertain. The CDR3 has 14 amino acids. Trimming shortened V by 2 bases and J by 2 bases, and 11 bases separated the two germline ends. The CDR3 sequence is CASSFMDSPYEQYF. Written as DNA, the CDR3 is TGTGCCAGCAGCTTCATGGACAGTCCCTACGAGCAGTACTTC.

The J gene is TRBJ2-3, the V gene TRBV7-3; 10 bases match TRBD2. The CDR3 is made up of 16 amino acids. The germline gives CDR1 SGHTA, CDR2 FQGTGA. The J segment lost 5 bases and the V segment lost 2 bases, leaving 7 bases of the junction unmatched. The CDR3 DNA reads TGTGCCAGCAGCTTAGGTAGCGGGGGGACCATAGATACGCAGTATTTT. This codes for CASSLGSGGTIDTQYF.

The chain links TRBV5-4 to TRBJ1-1; D unresolved. The ends were cut back, 0 bases at V and 6 bases at J, with 12 bases in the middle. The CDR3 loop spans 14 amino acids. The germline V gene has CDR1 SGHNT and CDR2 YYREEE (reference sequence). CDR3 nucleotide sequence: TGTGCCAGCAGCTTGGCCCGGGGTGTCCCTGAAGCTTTCTTT. Translation gives CASSLARGVPEAFF.

The chain employs TRBV6-1 and TRBJ2-2, with D maybe TRBD2 (6 bases). The CDR3 covers 15 residues. With 5 bases removed from V and 5 bases from J, the gap between germline ends came to 15 bases. Per the germline V gene, CDR1 is MNHNS and CDR2 is SASEGT. In DNA, the CDR3 is TGTGCCAGCAGTCCACGGACTACCTCGACCGGGGAGCTGTTTTTT. Translating it yields CASSPRTTSTGELFF.

The chain joins TRBV5-4 to TRBJ2-2, with D unresolved. This CDR3 is built from 11 residues. With 5 bases removed from V and 5 bases from J, the gap between germline ends came to 4 bases. From germline, CDR1 is SGHNT and CDR2 YYREEE (reference sequence). The CDR3 here is CASSQTGELFF. In DNA form, the CDR3 reads TGTGCCAGCAGTCAAACCGGGGAGCTGTTTTTT.

The chain recombines TRBV7-3 with TRBJ2-5; maybe TRBD2 (5 bases). The CDR3 is 14 amino acids. Trimming shortened V by 1 base and J by 4 bases, and 10 bases separated the two germline ends. Germline loops: CDR1 SGHTA, CDR2 FQGTGA. Here the CDR3 reads CASSLNSAGETQYF. Written as DNA, the CDR3 is TGTGCCAGCAGCTTAAATTCGGCGGGAGAGACCCAGTACTTC.

This clone showed up just a few times. V usage is TRBV6-1 and J usage is TRBJ2-7, with D possibly matching TRBD1 (5 bases). The germline V gene encodes CDR1 MNHNS and CDR2 SASEGT. V lost 2 bases and J 3 bases, leaving 11 bases between the germline ends. The CDR3 covers 14 residues. The chain's CDR3 is CASSERGEYYEQYF. CDR3 sequence (DNA): TGTGCCAGCAGTGAAAGGGGCGAATACTACGAGCAGTACTTC.

Notes on this clone: Different DNA sequences within this sample yield the same CDR3. The rearrangement joins TRBV10-1 to TRBJ2-5; D is perhaps TRBD1 (6 bases). V lost 0 bases and J 5 bases, leaving 10 bases between the germline ends. Germline V lookup: CDR1 WNHNN, CDR2 SYGVQD (reference sequence). The CDR3 length is 14 residues. The CDR3 region has the DNA TGCGCCAGCAGTGAGTCGCAGGGGAAGGAGACCCAGTACTTC. Amino acid sequence: CASSESQGKETQYF.

A single count supports this clone. The chain employs TRBV5-1 and TRBJ1-2, with 7 bases that match TRBD1. This CDR3 is 13 amino acids long. CDR1 and CDR2 from the germline V gene are SGHRS and YFSETQ. Unmatched junction bases numbered 6, after V lost 2 bases and J lost 8 bases. The CDR3 reads CASSFEGAGGYTF. CDR3 nucleotides: TGCGCCAGCAGCTTTGAGGGGGCAGGAGGCTACACCTTC.

This clone occurred a few times. The chain links TRBV5-4 to TRBJ1-2; D is ambiguous. This CDR3 comprises 15 residues. Germline V gene sequence: CDR1 SGHNT, CDR2 YYREEE (reference sequence). Deletions cut 0 bases from V and 5 bases from J, with 14 bases between. The CDR3 DNA follows: TGTGCCAGCAGCTTGGTCCGCGCTTCCGATTATGGCTACACCTTC. Translation: CASSLVRASDYGYTF.

The chain links TRBV18 to TRBJ1-4; D not certain. From germline, CDR1 is KGHSH and CDR2 LQKENI. The CDR3 runs 16 residues. V was shortened by 3 bases and J by 1 base, with 12 bases between the two germline ends. CDR3 sequence (DNA): TGTGCCAGCTCACCGAGAGTAAAAGGAACTAATGAAAAACTGTTTTTT. Amino acids: CASSPRVKGTNEKLFF.

The chain recombines TRBV9 with TRBJ1-1; D remains ambiguous. This CDR3 has 15 amino acids. Germline CDR1 and CDR2: SGDLS and YYNGEE. V lost 0 bases and J 0 bases, leaving 9 bases between the germline ends. CDR3 nucleotides: TGTGCCAGCAGCGTAGCTGGTCGGATGAACACTGAAGCTTTCTTT. Its protein is CASSVAGRMNTEAFF.

The chain links TRBV11-2 to TRBJ2-7; no clear D. This CDR3 is 12 amino acids long. The V gene's germline CDR1 is SGHAT and CDR2 FQNNGV. Trimming shortened V by 4 bases and J by 3 bases, and 7 bases separated the two germline ends. CDR3 sequence reads: CASSSDLYEQYF. The CDR3 nucleotides read TGTGCCAGCAGCTCGGACCTCTACGAGCAGTACTTC.

In this sample, this clone is medium-sized. The V call is TRBV5-1, the J call TRBJ1-2, with 9 bases lining up with TRBD1. The CDR3 extends over 16 amino acids. Germline-derived CDR1 and CDR2 are SGHRS and YFSETQ. Unmatched junction bases numbered 18, after V lost 7 bases and J lost 8 bases. The CDR3 spells CASANQPGQGSGGYTF. The CDR3 nucleotides are TGCGCCAGCGCCAATCAACCCGGACAGGGGTCGGGCGGCTACACCTTC. The variable domain in full, with the rest retrieved from reference TRBV5-1 and TRBJ1-2, is KAGVTQTPRYLIKTRGQQVTLSCSPISGHRSVSWYQQTPGQGLQFLFEYFSETQRNKGNFPGRFSGRQFSNSRSEMNVSTLELGDSALYLCASANQPGQGSGGYTFGSGTRLTVV.

The V and J genes are TRBV5-4 and TRBJ2-3; 11 bases map to TRBD2. The CDR3 sequence is 16 residues long. The V gene's germline CDR1 is SGHNT and CDR2 YYREEE (reference sequence). Losses at the gene ends were 5 bases for V and 0 bases for J; bases not matched to a gene: 5. The CDR3 sequence is CASRAGLADSTDTQYF. In DNA, the CDR3 is TGTGCCAGCAGGGCGGGACTAGCGGATAGCACAGATACGCAGTATTTT.

The V call is TRBV13, the J call TRBJ1-2, with D possibly being TRBD1 (5 bases). V lost 5 bases to trimming and J lost 1 base, with 20 bases between them. This CDR3 spans 17 amino acids. CDR1 and CDR2 from the germline V gene are PRHDT and FYEKMQ (reference sequence). The CDR3 region is CASSRLYGAGSNYGYTF. The DNA of the CDR3 is TGTGCCAGCAGCCGGCTTTATGGGGCGGGAAGTAACTATGGCTACACCTTC.

The rearrangement uses TRBV21-1 and TRBJ1-2. TRBV21-1 is shown as a pseudogene. There are 13 residues in the CDR3. The CDR3 nucleotides read TGTGCCAGCAGCAAAGGAGCGGGTTTTCGCTACACCTTC. This codes for CASSKGAGFRYTF.

This chain links TRBV21-1 with TRBJ1-5; the table names TRBD1, a call not compared with the DNA. TRBV21-1 is labeled a pseudogene. The CDR3 runs 16 residues. Here the CDR3 DNA reads TGTGCCAGCATCCCCTTTCCGGGACAGGGGTTATCGCCCCAGCATTTT. Residues: CASIPFPGQGLSPQHF.

The chain couples TRBV2 to TRBJ1-6; D gene unclear. The CDR3 has 15 amino acids. The germline V and J ends were trimmed by 2 bases and 5 bases, with 10 bases remaining between them. Germline CDR1 SNHLY, CDR2 FYNNEI. CDR3 nucleotides: TGTGCCAGCAGTGAAAGGGCCCCGGATAATTCACCCCTCCACTTT. Translation gives CASSERAPDNSPLHF.

This clone was recorded only once. This rearrangement joins TRBV6-5 to TRBJ1-5, with TRBD1 matching 8 bases. The CDR3 has 14 amino acids. The junction had 9 bases not matched to a gene; V was cut back by 8 bases and J by 6 bases. Germline CDR1 MNHEY, CDR2 SVGAGI. CDR3 sequence: CASRTGSGTQPQHF. CDR3 in DNA: TGTGCCAGCCGGACAGGGAGCGGGACTCAGCCCCAGCATTTT.

The chain recombines TRBV6-4 with TRBJ2-2; D unresolved. CDR1 and CDR2 (germline): MRHNA, SNTAGT. V dropped 4 bases and J dropped 0 bases, with 6 bases sitting between them. This CDR3 is built from 14 residues. CDR3 bases: TGTGCCAGCAGTGTGGGTACGAACACCGGGGAGCTGTTTTTT. Its protein is CASSVGTNTGELFF.

The J gene is TRBJ2-2, the V gene TRBV11-3; no clear D. The ends were cut back, 5 bases at V and 6 bases at J, with 10 bases in the middle. CDR3 size: 13 residues. Germline V lookup: CDR1 SGHNT, CDR2 YENEEA. Written as DNA, the CDR3 is TGTGCCAGCAGCCCTGGGTGGTCCGGGGAGCTGTTTTTT. This gives the protein CASSPGWSGELFF.

This chain uses TRBV5-4 with TRBJ1-5; D gene uncertain. The CDR3 covers 18 residues. In germline, CDR1 is SGHNT, CDR2 YYREEE (reference sequence). V was cut by 0 bases and J by 1 base, with 17 bases left in between. The CDR3 sequence is CASSLALIRDGSNQPQHF. CDR3 sequence (DNA): TGTGCCAGCAGCTTGGCCTTAATACGGGATGGAAGCAATCAGCCCCAGCATTTT.

This clone was picked up a small number of times. The genes are TRBV5-1 and TRBJ1-4; D is unresolved. Trimming took 4 bases from V and 8 from J, leaving 12 bases between them. The CDR3 length is 13 residues. CDR1 is SGHRS, CDR2 YFSETQ, per germline. CDR3: CASSRMPFEKLFF. The CDR3 region has the DNA TGCGCCAGCAGCCGAATGCCGTTCGAAAAACTGTTTTTT.

V and J are TRBV7-7 and TRBJ2-2; D might be TRBD1 or TRBD2, each matching 5 bases. The CDR3 runs to 16 residues. V was clipped by 4 bases and J by 7 bases, with 19 bases between them. The germline CDR1 and CDR2 sequences are SSHAT and FNYEAQ (reference sequence). The CDR3 sequence: CASSWGGQGVGGELFF. DNA of the CDR3: TGTGCCAGCAGCTGGGGCGGGCAGGGCGTTGGCGGGGAGCTGTTTTTT. Combining the CDR3 with reference TRBV7-7 and TRBJ2-2 gives the whole variable domain GAGVSQSPRYKVTKRGQDVTLRCDPISSHATLYWYQQALGQGPEFLTYFNYEAQPDKSGLPSDRFSAERPEGSISTLTIQRTEQRDSAMYRCASSWGGQGVGGELFFGEGSRLTVL.

V gene TRBV4-1 combines with J gene TRBJ1-4, with D tentatively TRBD1 (5 bases). The V and J ends lost 0 bases and 8 bases respectively, with 16 bases between them. Germline loops: CDR1 MGHRA, CDR2 YSYEKL. This CDR3 is built from 16 residues. DNA for the CDR3: TGCGCCAGCAGCCAAGACGCCGACAGTCTTAGGGAAAAACTGTTTTTT. Translated: CASSQDADSLREKLFF.

The chain has TRBV5-4 and TRBJ2-3; 7 bases line up with TRBD2. CDR1 SGHNT and CDR2 YYREEE come from the germline V gene (reference sequence). The V segment lost 5 bases and the J segment 6 bases; nucleotides outside the gene matches: 15. The CDR3 is 16 amino acids. CDR3 protein: CASSFPQAGWGDTQYF. The DNA of the CDR3 is TGTGCCAGCAGTTTTCCACAAGCGGGGTGGGGGGATACGCAGTATTTT.

This clone appeared a few times. In DNA form, the CDR3 reads TGCGCCAGCAGCCAAGGCTTGGTAGGGGGCCAGCGCGGAAACACCATATATTTT. Translation gives CASSQGLVGGQRGNTIYF. This chain uses TRBV4-1 with TRBJ1-3; TRBD1 matches 7 bases. Germline V gene lookup returns CDR1 MGHRA and CDR2 YSYEKL. Trimming cost V 1 base and J 4 bases; bases outside gene matches: 13. The CDR3 runs to 18 residues.

The chain employs TRBV4-2 and TRBJ2-3; possibly TRBD1 for D (5 bases). Germline V gene lookup returns CDR1 LGHNA and CDR2 YNFKEQ. The CDR3 spans 13 residues. The V end lost 4 bases, the J end lost 1 base, and 6 bases lay between the germline ends. CDR3 DNA: TGTGCCAGCAGCCTCAGGGGCACAGATACGCAGTATTTT. Residues: CASSLRGTDTQYF.

The CDR3 sequence: CASSRGTGQETQYF. The CDR3 nucleotides read TGCGCCAGCAGCCGAGGGACAGGCCAAGAGACCCAGTACTTC. The chain links TRBV5-1 to TRBJ2-5; 8 bases align to TRBD1. Trimming at V came to 4 bases and at J to 1 base, leaving 3 bases not matched to a gene. CDR3 length: 14 residues. Germline CDR1 SGHRS, CDR2 YFSETQ.

The V gene is TRBV19, the J gene TRBJ2-7, with 10 positions matching TRBD1. CDR3 length: 16 residues. The V gene's germline CDR1 is LNHDA and CDR2 SQIVND (reference sequence). Unmatched junction bases numbered 8, after V lost 6 bases and J lost 0 bases. CDR3 in amino acids: CASRLGQGRSSYEQYF. CDR3 sequence (DNA): TGTGCCAGTAGATTGGGACAGGGGCGAAGCTCCTACGAGCAGTACTTC. Based on the CDR3 plus reference TRBV19 and TRBJ2-7, the full variable domain is DGGITQSPKYLFRKEGQNVTLSCEQNLNHDAMYWYRQDPGQGLRLIYYSQIVNDFQKGDIAEGYSVSREKKESFPLTVTSAQKNPTAFYLCASRLGQGRSSYEQYFGPGTRLTVT.